This T cell receptor (beta chain) comes out of a study of cytomegalovirus exposure and HLA in healthy donors. The PCR ran on 60 Vbeta and 13 Jbeta primers. Clones were sequenced by immunoSEQ multiplex PCR, and TCRdb holds only the in-frame ones, with some missing. The sample yields 100,000 or so clones, more than 65% seen once. Turning to this clone: What it binds is not known.

Study observations and caveats: Most subjects had HLA-A and HLA-B alleles reportedly predicted accurately by TCR beta sequences.

The J segment lost 7 bases and the V segment lost 3 bases, leaving 8 bases of the junction unmatched. This CDR3 contains 15 residues. Germline V gene data show CDR1 as MNHNS and CDR2 as SASEGT. Input material: PBMCs. This clonotype was sampled from a man in his forties or fifties in good health and CMV-seropositive. This sequence joins TRBV6-1 and TRBJ1-4; TRBD1 aligns across 7 bases. The CDR3, as DNA: TGTGCCAGCAGTGACCGTCCCGGGACAGTTGAAAAACTGTTTTTT. Its protein is CASSDRPGTVEKLFF.